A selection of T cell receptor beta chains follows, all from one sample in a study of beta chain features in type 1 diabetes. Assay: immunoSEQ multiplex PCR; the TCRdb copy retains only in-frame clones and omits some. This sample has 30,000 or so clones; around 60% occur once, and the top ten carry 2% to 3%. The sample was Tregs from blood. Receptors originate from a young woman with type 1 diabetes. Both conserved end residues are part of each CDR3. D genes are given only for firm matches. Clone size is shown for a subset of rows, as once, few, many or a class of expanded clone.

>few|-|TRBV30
CAWIQDTYSYEQYF
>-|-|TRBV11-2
CASSFGSSQPQHF
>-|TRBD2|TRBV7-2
CASSSYLAGALGEETQYF
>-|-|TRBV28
CASSLRGRGEETQYF
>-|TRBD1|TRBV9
CASSVGAGGFYEQYF
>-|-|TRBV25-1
CAILGTSYNSPLHF
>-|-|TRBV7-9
CASSLARVNEQYF
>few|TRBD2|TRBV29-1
CSASPSGRDEQFF
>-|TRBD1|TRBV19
CASSYQGQGAGQPQHF
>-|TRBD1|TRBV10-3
CAISESRDRGAFF
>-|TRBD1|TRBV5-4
CASSSPGTGGRETQYF
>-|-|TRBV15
CATSREYTGGTGELFF
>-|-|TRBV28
CASSSTGLNSPLHF
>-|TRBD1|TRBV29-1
CSVERGTGSNEQFF
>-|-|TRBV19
CASSIYAGMTYEQYF
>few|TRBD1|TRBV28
CASSFSRQTGVSGELFF
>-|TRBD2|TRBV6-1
CASGTSGANEQFF
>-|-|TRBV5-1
CASSFGSDFEGYTF
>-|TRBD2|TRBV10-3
CATTSGHGTDTQYF
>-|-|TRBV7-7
CASSLGGEGEQFF
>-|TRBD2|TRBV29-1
CSVVGHSTSGAITDTQYF
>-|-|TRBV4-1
CASSRGPSAYGYTF
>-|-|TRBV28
CASSFLGLDSYNEQFF